This record covers a single T cell receptor (beta chain). Its matching antigen is unknown. This sample was taken from a study of T cell responses to AZD1222 COVID-19 vaccine. Study-level findings and limits: Unmutated variant regions are reportedly targeted by nearly half of spike-specific TCRs. There were mostly white British donors and more females than males, and clonal diversity was possibly underestimated. Regions 160-218 and 743-854 dominated among vaccine-associated CD4 TCRs spanning spike. A rise in Spike-specific TCR breadth and depth followed two AZD1222 doses.

The protocol was immunoSEQ multiplex PCR, while the TCRdb copy is restricted to in-frame clones and leaves out a portion. The data hold around 140,000 clones, with 85% observed a single time. The sample in question was peripheral blood, obtained 28 days after the second dose of the MenACWY control vaccine. This TCR was sampled from an adult who received the MenACWY meningococcal vaccine as a control.

Written as DNA, the CDR3 is TGTGCCAGCTGTAGCAGAAGCACAGATACGCAGTATTTT. Its translation is CASCSRSTDTQYF. This chain connects TRBV6-5 to TRBJ2-3; D unresolved. This CDR3 region has 13 residues. The germline V gene encodes CDR1 MNHEY and CDR2 SVGAGI. Trimming removed 8 bases from V and 0 bases from J, with 9 bases in between.